Shown below are 8 T cell receptor beta chains from a single sample sequenced in a study of identical twins. TCRdb processed the 5' RACE reads anew with MiXCR; each CDR3 protein has one entry. The sample records a few hundred thousand distinct CDR3 sequences, more than 9% being singletons. This sample was also put to use in a study of yellow fever vaccine responses in identical twins.

The sample consisted of PBMCs. These receptor sequences come from a woman aged 18-29 years in good health.

The sample holds a few counts of this clonotype. The CDR3 region is CSARDHLAGGNYEQYF. CDR3 DNA sequence: TGCAGTGCTAGAGACCATTTAGCGGGAGGGAACTACGAGCAGTACTTC. The chain links TRBV20-1 to TRBJ2-7; 11 bases fit TRBD2. Per germline, CDR1 DFQATT and CDR2 SNEGSKA (reference sequence). The V and J ends lost 0 bases and 3 bases, in that order; junction bases with no gene match: 7. This CDR3 contains 16 residues.

The CDR3 DNA sequence: TGTGCCAGCAGCCAAGCCTGGTACGAGCAGTACTTC. This sequence encodes CASSQAWYEQYF. The chain recombines TRBV14 with TRBJ2-7; the D is unclear. The germline gives CDR1 SGHDN, CDR2 FVKESK. Trimming took off 1 base at V and 4 bases at J, with 5 bases between the two ends. This CDR3 region has 12 residues.

This clonotype was observed a few times. This chain joins TRBV7-2 and TRBJ2-3; D possibly corresponds to TRBD2 (6 bases). Germline lookup yields CDR1 SGHTA and CDR2 FQGNSA. The CDR3 is 15 residues long. The germline V and J ends were trimmed by 3 bases and 4 bases, with 14 bases remaining between them. The CDR3 DNA follows: TGTGCCAGCAGCTTGCGACTAGTTCGTGCAGATACGCAGTATTTT. Residues: CASSLRLVRADTQYF.

At least ten counts were recorded for this clonotype. In DNA, the CDR3 is TGCGCCAGCAGCCCGTGGGCCTTGGGTACAGATACGCAGTATTTT. The encoded protein is CASSPWALGTDTQYF. V is TRBV5-1 and J is TRBJ2-3; D is undetermined. V lost 4 bases and J 3 bases, leaving 15 bases between the germline ends. This CDR3 is 15 amino acids long. Germline CDR1 and CDR2: SGHRS and YFSETQ.

The V gene is TRBV6-2 or TRBV6-3, the J gene TRBJ2-1, with D possibly matching TRBD2 (5 bases). This CDR3 comprises 13 residues. V was cut by 0 bases and J by 9 bases, with 9 bases left in between. The germline V gene encodes CDR1 MNHEY and CDR2 SVGEGT. The CDR3 nucleotides read TGTGCCAGCAGTTACTCGCGGGTGAGTGAGCAGTTCTTC. Translated, it gives CASSYSRVSEQFF.

This clonotype appeared many times. The J gene is TRBJ2-3, the V gene TRBV2; 8 bases are a match to TRBD2. V gave up 7 bases and J gave up 4 bases; unmatched junction bases: 16. This CDR3 spans 17 amino acids. Germline V CDR1 and CDR2: SNHLY, FYNNEI. In DNA, the CDR3 is TGTGCCAGCAACCTTAACTTTCTAGCGGGTGGCGCAGATACGCAGTATTTT. Translated: CASNLNFLAGGADTQYF. Complete variable domain (other parts from reference TRBV2 and TRBJ2-3): EPEVTQTPSHQVTQMGQEVILRCVPISNHLYFYWYRQILGQKVEFLVSFYNNEISEKSEIFDDQFSVERPDGSNFTLKIRSTKLEDSAMYFCASNLNFLAGGADTQYFGPGTRLTVL.

The rearrangement links TRBV5-1 to TRBJ2-7; D unclear. V lost 0 bases to trimming and J lost 2 bases, with 9 bases between them. Germline V gene data show CDR1 as SGHRS and CDR2 as YFSETQ. This CDR3 has 14 residues. This CDR3 is CASSLGDAAYEQYF. The CDR3 region has the DNA TGCGCCAGCAGCTTGGGTGACGCAGCCTACGAGCAGTACTTC.

This clonotype was counted at least ten times. The chain links TRBV6-1 to TRBJ2-2; a possible D gene is TRBD1 (6 bases). The CDR3 runs 16 residues. CDR1 is MNHNS and CDR2 is SASEGT in the germline V gene. V gave up 7 bases and J gave up 5 bases, with 20 bases separating them. The CDR3 region has the DNA TGTGCCAGCATCCCCAAGGGGGTGGGTTGGACCGGGGAGCTGTTTTTT. This gives the protein CASIPKGVGWTGELFF.